This entry concerns a single TCR beta chain. Its antigen is undetermined. The entry originates in a study of cytomegalovirus exposure and HLA in healthy donors. Study results and limitations: Association of 16,951 TCR beta sequences with HLA alleles was found at 0.05 false discovery rate in a later analysis. Certain indistinguishable V segments, among them TRBV6-2 and TRBV6-3, were excluded. It was reported that the classifier diagnosed cytomegalovirus status with high specificity and sensitivity in both the original and validation cohorts. Likely technical artifact: a cluster of highly shared sequence variants.

The PCR employed 60 Vbeta primers together with 13 Jbeta primers. The data were produced by immunoSEQ multiplex PCR, yet TCRdb's version contains in-frame clones alone and is incomplete. The listing contains about 90,000 clones. Germline loops: CDR1 MNHEY, CDR2 SVGAGI. Trimming removed 6 bases from V and 4 bases from J; junction bases left unmatched: 8. CDR3 length: 14 residues. The chain employs TRBV6-5 and TRBJ1-1; 7 bases are a match to TRBD1. Sequencing was performed on PBMCs. The source of this sequence is a woman aged 25 to 39 in good health and CMV-seronegative. The CDR3 DNA sequence: TGTGCCAGCAGCCGACAGGGTGTGATCACTGAAGCTTTCTTT. Translation gives CASSRQGVITEAFF.